Sequencing of this T cell receptor (beta chain) was carried out in a study of cytomegalovirus exposure and HLA in healthy donors. CDR3 length: 15 residues. Germline CDR1 and CDR2: KGHSH and LQKENI. V was clipped by 0 bases and J by 2 bases, with 11 bases between them. Primers included in the PCR were 60 Vbeta and 13 Jbeta primers. Sequencing was performed with immunoSEQ multiplex PCR; in TCRdb, only in-frame clones are kept and a portion is missing. The table records about 65,000 clones, around four fifths of them present only once. The sequence derives from a girl aged 5 to 17 in good health and CMV-seropositive. The rearrangement links TRBV18 to TRBJ2-7; TRBD1 might be the D (6 bases). The specimen was PBMCs. The CDR3 DNA sequence: TGTGCCAGCTCACCACCGATAGGGGGAACCTACGAGCAGTACTTC. Translating it yields CASSPPIGGTYEQYF.